This T cell receptor (beta chain) appears in the sequencing data of a study of blood T cell repertoires in COVID-19. Turning to the study itself: COVID-19 samples from acute and convalescent phases originated in the United States, Italy and Spain. T cells, B-cell-depleted T cells, or PBMCs supplied cDNA or gDNA.

CDR3 size: 13 residues. With 4 bases removed from V and 1 base from J, the gap between germline ends came to 8 bases. In germline, CDR1 is SGHDT, CDR2 YYEEEE. In the original workflow: For nucleated cells, counts were estimated from reference gene primer amplification. Assay used: immunoSEQ multiplex PCR; TCRdb lists only in-frame clones, some missing. D and trimming come from the DNA, and the V and J calls and clone size come from that table. This table has 140,000 or so clones, around nine tenths appearing once. The TCR sequence derives from a woman aged 50 to 65 with active or convalescent COVID-19. Specimen: peripheral blood. J is TRBJ1-1 and V is TRBV5-6; possibly TRBD1 for D (5 bases). The CDR3 loop is CASSRGQNTEAFF. The CDR3 nucleotides are TGTGCCAGCAGCCGAGGACAGAACACTGAAGCTTTCTTT.